This T cell receptor beta chain was obtained from a study of blood T cell repertoires in COVID-19. Study details: COVID-19 samples from acute and convalescent phases originated in the United States, Italy and Spain. The analysed material was cDNA or gDNA that came from T cells, B-cell-depleted T cells, or PBMCs.

Methods used by the authors: Reference gene primer amplification gave estimated nucleated cell counts. Assay used: immunoSEQ multiplex PCR; TCRdb lists only in-frame clones, some missing. V, J and clone size derive from that table, while D and trimming were established from the DNA sequence. The data contain tens of thousands of clones, 80% to 90% of them singletons. Sequences were obtained from peripheral blood. The receptor comes from a woman in her 70s in a cohort sampled during active COVID-19.

The chain's CDR3 is CASSTGQGNTEAFF. The DNA of the CDR3 is TGTGCCAGCAGTACCGGACAGGGGAACACTGAAGCTTTCTTT. This rearrangement joins TRBV28 to TRBJ1-1, with 8 bases lining up with TRBD1. After removal of 5 bases from V and 1 base from J, the junction contained 3 bases not matched to a gene. Germline V gives CDR1 MDHEN, CDR2 SYDVKM. The CDR3 spans 14 residues.